The rows below give T cell receptor beta chains drawn from one sample of a study of T-cell memory formation after mild COVID-19. One entry per CDR3 protein, called by TCRdb with MiXCR from the 5' RACE reads. This table holds around 150,000 distinct CDR3 sequences, about 14% found once. Material: PBMCs or a T cell subset sorted from them (not recorded which). The receptors here all came from an adult woman who had mild COVID-19 (a few samples of this study predate the infection). Cell type and time point are not known. The CDR3 runs from the conserved cysteine through the conserved F or W. Fields, in order: D gene, J gene, clone size, V gene, CDR3 protein, CDR3 DNA. The D gene is left open where the match is weak. Expanded clones are given a class, and other clones once, few, many or no size at all.

>TRBD2|TRBJ2-2|.|TRBV3-1
CASSHSLVAGGPTGELFF
TGTGCCAGCAGCCACAGTTTGGTAGCGGGAGGGCCGACCGGGGAGCTGTTTTTT
>.|TRBJ1-2|few|TRBV7-2
CASSLAPGLGKEGGYTF
TGTGCCAGCAGCTTAGCCCCGGGCCTAGGGAAGGAAGGGGGCTACACCTTC
>TRBD2|TRBJ2-2|few|TRBV24-1
CAIQLADTGELFF
TGTGCCATTCAACTAGCGGACACCGGGGAGCTGTTTTTT
>TRBD1|TRBJ2-2|few|TRBV3-1
CASSPRQGRTGELFF
TGTGCCAGCAGCCCCCGACAGGGGAGAACCGGGGAGCTGTTTTTT
>.|TRBJ2-7|few|TRBV7-2
CASSSLTDGEQYF
TGTGCCAGCAGCTCACTCACGGATGGCGAGCAGTACTTC
>.|TRBJ2-4|few|TRBV9
CASSVAWQGNIQYF
TGTGCCAGCAGCGTAGCTTGGCAGGGGAACATTCAGTACTTC
>.|TRBJ1-5|.|TRBV18
CASSTTSPNQPQHF
TGTGCCAGCTCAACCACGAGTCCCAATCAGCCCCAGCATTTT
>.|TRBJ2-7|few|TRBV7-6
CASSLGPLSRYEQYF
TGTGCCAGCAGCTTAGGGCCCTTAAGTCGCTACGAGCAGTACTTC
>.|TRBJ2-3|few|TRBV12-3/TRBV12-4
CASSLPVGRPDTQYF
TGTGCCAGCAGTTTGCCCGTCGGTAGGCCAGATACGCAGTATTTT
>.|TRBJ2-7|.|TRBV15
CATSRDAGQSEQYF
TGTGCCACCAGCAGAGATGCGGGACAGAGCGAGCAGTACTTC
>TRBD1|TRBJ2-5|.|TRBV7-6
CASSLETGGGTQYF
TGTGCCAGCAGCTTAGAGACAGGGGGAGGGACCCAGTACTTC
>TRBD2|TRBJ2-1|few|TRBV7-2
CASSLTSGEYNEQFF
TGTGCCAGCAGCTTAACTAGCGGGGAGTACAATGAGCAGTTCTTC
>.|TRBJ2-7|.|TRBV6-6
CASSYVAGEQYF
TGTGCCAGCAGTTACGTCGCAGGCGAGCAGTACTTC
>TRBD1|TRBJ1-3|.|TRBV12-5
CATVRGNTIYF
TGTGCTACCGTCAGGGGGAACACCATATATTTT
>TRBD1|TRBJ2-7|few|TRBV6-6
CASSIPAGTGTEQYF
TGTGCCAGCAGTATTCCGGCCGGGACAGGGACCGAGCAGTACTTC
>.|TRBJ2-1|once|TRBV7-3
CASSLALAGSGYNEQFF
TGTGCCAGCAGCTTGGCTCTGGCGGGATCGGGCTACAATGAGCAGTTCTTC
>.|TRBJ2-7|.|TRBV29-1
CSVEDRGYEQYF
TGCAGCGTTGAAGATCGAGGGTACGAGCAGTACTTC
>.|TRBJ1-1|few|TRBV5-8
CASSQAVGVSNTEAFF
TGTGCCAGCAGTCAAGCGGTAGGGGTTTCCAACACTGAAGCTTTCTTT
>TRBD1|TRBJ2-2|few|TRBV6-1
CASSPRQGGLRYTGELFF
TGTGCCAGCAGTCCTCGACAGGGGGGTTTGCGTTACACCGGGGAGCTGTTTTTT
>.|TRBJ2-1|.|TRBV5-1
CASSLSPEDEQFF
TGCGCCAGCAGCTTGAGCCCGGAGGATGAGCAGTTCTTC
>.|TRBJ2-7|few|TRBV5-1
CASSLAAGASYEQYF
TGCGCCAGCAGCCTCGCGGCAGGGGCGTCCTACGAGCAGTACTTC
>TRBD2|TRBJ2-3|.|TRBV7-9
CASSLPYGGREEYF
TGTGCCAGCAGCTTGCCTTATGGCGGGAGGGAGGAGTATTTT
>.|TRBJ2-1|many|TRBV5-1
CASSLADFYNEQFF
TGCGCCAGCAGCTTGGCGGACTTCTACAATGAGCAGTTCTTC
>.|TRBJ2-5|few|TRBV12-3/TRBV12-4
CASTRVSQETQYF
TGTGCCAGCACCCGGGTCAGCCAAGAGACCCAGTACTTC
>TRBD1|TRBJ2-7|few|TRBV3-1
CASTQGHRGYEQYF
TGTGCCAGCACCCAAGGGCACAGGGGGTACGAGCAGTACTTC
>.|TRBJ2-1|many|TRBV25-1
CASSYGGRNNEQFF
TGTGCCAGCAGTTATGGGGGACGGAACAATGAGCAGTTCTTC
>.|TRBJ1-1|few|TRBV20-1
CSAPGRLNSNTEAFF
TGCAGTGCTCCGGGACGGTTAAACTCTAACACTGAAGCTTTCTTT
>TRBD1|TRBJ2-1|few|TRBV5-6
CASSSELWTGAMYNEQFF
TGTGCCAGCAGCTCGGAACTCTGGACAGGCGCCATGTACAATGAGCAGTTCTTC
>.|TRBJ1-2|.|TRBV29-1
CSVGANYGYTF
TGCAGCGTTGGGGCTAACTATGGCTACACCTTC
>.|TRBJ2-1|few|TRBV27
CASSFGERYNEQFF
TGTGCCAGCAGTTTCGGGGAAAGGTACAATGAGCAGTTCTTC
>.|TRBJ2-1|few|TRBV7-9
CASSSPERGNNEQFF
TGTGCCAGCAGCTCTCCAGAACGGGGGAACAATGAGCAGTTCTTC